This paragraph covers one TCR beta chain sequence. The data were obtained in a study of cytomegalovirus exposure and HLA in healthy donors. V shed 4 bases and J shed 1 base, with 12 bases lying between them. The CDR3 runs 15 residues. From germline, CDR1 is SGHKS and CDR2 YYEKEE (reference sequence). PCR involved 60 Vbeta and 13 Jbeta primers. Measured with immunoSEQ multiplex PCR; TCRdb has only the in-frame clones, and not every one. This table has around 150,000 clones, over 80% appearing once. The receptor was isolated from a human donor in good health. The V call is TRBV5-5, the J call TRBJ1-5; no clear D gene. Sequencing input: PBMCs. The CDR3 sequence is CASSMSGSSNQPQHF. CDR3 DNA: TGTGCCAGCAGCATGTCAGGTTCCAGCAATCAGCCCCAGCATTTT.